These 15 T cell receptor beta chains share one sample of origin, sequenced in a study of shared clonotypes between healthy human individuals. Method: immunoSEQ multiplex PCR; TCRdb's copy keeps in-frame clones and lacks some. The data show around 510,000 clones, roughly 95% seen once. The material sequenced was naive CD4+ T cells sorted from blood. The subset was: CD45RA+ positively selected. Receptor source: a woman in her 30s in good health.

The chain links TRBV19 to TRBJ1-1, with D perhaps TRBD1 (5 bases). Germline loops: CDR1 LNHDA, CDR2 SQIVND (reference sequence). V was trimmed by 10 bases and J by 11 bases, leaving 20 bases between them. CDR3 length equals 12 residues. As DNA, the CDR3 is TGTGCCACCCAAGACAGTATCTTGAAGGCTTTCTTT. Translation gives CATQDSILKAFF.

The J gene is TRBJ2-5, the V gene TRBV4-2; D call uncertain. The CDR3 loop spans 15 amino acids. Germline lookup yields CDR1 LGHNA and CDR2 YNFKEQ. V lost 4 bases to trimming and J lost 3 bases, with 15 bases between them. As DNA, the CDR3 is TGTGCCAGCAGCCCCCGGGCCCTAGGTGAAGAGACCCAGTACTTC. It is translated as CASSPRALGEETQYF.

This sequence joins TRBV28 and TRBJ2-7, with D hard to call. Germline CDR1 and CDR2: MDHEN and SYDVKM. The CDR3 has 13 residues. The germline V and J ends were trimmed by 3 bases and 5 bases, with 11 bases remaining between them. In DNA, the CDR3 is TGTGCCAGCAGTTTGATTGGGCAACACGAGCAGTACTTC. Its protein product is CASSLIGQHEQYF. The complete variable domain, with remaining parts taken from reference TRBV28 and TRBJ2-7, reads DVKVTQSSRYLVKRTGEKVFLECVQDMDHENMFWYRQDPGLGLRLIYFSYDVKMKEKGDIPEGYSVSREKKERFSLILESASTNQTSMYLCASSLIGQHEQYFGPGTRLTVT.

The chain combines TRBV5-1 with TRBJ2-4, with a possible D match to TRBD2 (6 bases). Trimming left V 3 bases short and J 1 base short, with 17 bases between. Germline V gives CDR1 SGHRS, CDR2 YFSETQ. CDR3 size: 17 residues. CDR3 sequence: CASSWEVAEGAKNIQYF. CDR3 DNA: TGCGCCAGCAGCTGGGAAGTAGCGGAGGGGGCCAAAAACATTCAGTACTTC.

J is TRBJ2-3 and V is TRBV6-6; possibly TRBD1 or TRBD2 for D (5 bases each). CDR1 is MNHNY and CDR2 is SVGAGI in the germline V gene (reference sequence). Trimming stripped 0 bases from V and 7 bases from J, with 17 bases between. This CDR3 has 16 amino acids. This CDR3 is CASSYSGVGAYYTQYF. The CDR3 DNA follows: TGTGCCAGCAGTTACTCGGGGGTTGGCGCGTACTATACGCAGTATTTT.

CDR3 sequence reads: CASQTGSAHSYEQYF. DNA of the CDR3: TGTGCCAGTCAGACAGGGTCGGCACACTCCTACGAGCAGTACTTC. The chain recombines TRBV19 with TRBJ2-7, with 7 bases that match TRBD1. The V segment lost 8 bases and the J segment 0 bases; nucleotides outside the gene matches: 10. The CDR3 has 15 residues. Germline CDR1 LNHDA, CDR2 SQIVND (reference sequence).

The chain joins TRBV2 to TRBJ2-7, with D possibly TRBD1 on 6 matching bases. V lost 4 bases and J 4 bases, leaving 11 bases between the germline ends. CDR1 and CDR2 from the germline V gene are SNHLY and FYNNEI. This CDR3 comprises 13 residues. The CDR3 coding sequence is TGTGCCAGCAGTGCTTACAGGGATTACGAGCAGTACTTC. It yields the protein CASSAYRDYEQYF.

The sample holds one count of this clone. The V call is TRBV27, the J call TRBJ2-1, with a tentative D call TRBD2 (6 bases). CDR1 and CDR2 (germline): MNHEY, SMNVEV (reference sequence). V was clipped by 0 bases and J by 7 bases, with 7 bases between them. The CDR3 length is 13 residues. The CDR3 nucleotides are TGTGCCAGCAGTTTATCCGGGGGTAATGAGCAGTTCTTC. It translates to CASSLSGGNEQFF.

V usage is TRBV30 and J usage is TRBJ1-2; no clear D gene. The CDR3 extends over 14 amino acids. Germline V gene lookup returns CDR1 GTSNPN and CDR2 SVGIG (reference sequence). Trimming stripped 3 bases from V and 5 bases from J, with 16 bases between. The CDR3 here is CAWSIDAPSYGYTF. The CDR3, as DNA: TGTGCCTGGAGCATCGACGCCCCAAGTTATGGCTACACCTTC.

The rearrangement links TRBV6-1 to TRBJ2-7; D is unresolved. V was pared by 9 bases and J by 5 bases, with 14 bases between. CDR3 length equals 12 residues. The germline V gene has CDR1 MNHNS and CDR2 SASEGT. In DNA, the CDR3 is TGTGCCAGTTGCCGGAAAGGACACGAGCAGTACTTC. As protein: CASCRKGHEQYF.

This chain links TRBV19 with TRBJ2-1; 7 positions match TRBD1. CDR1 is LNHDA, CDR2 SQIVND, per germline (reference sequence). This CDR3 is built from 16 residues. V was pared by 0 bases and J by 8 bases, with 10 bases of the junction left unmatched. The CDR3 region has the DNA TGTGCCAGTAGTATAGAGGACAGGCCAAGAATTGATGAGCAGTTCTTC. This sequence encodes CASSIEDRPRIDEQFF.

The CDR3: CASSEGGSRGYTF. The CDR3 DNA reads TGTGCCAGCAGTGAAGGGGGGAGCCGCGGCTACACCTTC. V gene TRBV6-1 combines with J gene TRBJ1-2; D possibly corresponds to TRBD1 (5 bases). This CDR3 is 13 amino acids long. The V and J ends lost 1 base and 8 bases respectively, with 11 bases between them. Germline V gene lookup returns CDR1 MNHNS and CDR2 SASEGT.

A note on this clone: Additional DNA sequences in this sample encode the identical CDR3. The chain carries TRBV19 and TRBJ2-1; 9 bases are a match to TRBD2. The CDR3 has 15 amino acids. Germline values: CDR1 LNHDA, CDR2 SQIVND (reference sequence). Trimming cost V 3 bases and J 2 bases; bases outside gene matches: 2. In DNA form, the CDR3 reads TGTGCCAGTAGTATGGGCGGGAGGGCCTACAATGAGCAGTTCTTC. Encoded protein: CASSMGGRAYNEQFF.

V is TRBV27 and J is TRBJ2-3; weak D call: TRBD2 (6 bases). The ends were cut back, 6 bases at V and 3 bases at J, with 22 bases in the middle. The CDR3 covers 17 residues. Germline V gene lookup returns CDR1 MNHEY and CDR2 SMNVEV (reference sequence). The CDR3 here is CASRPLAGRTSTDTQYF. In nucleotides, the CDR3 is TGTGCCAGCAGACCACTTGCGGGACGAACGTCTACAGATACGCAGTATTTT.

In DNA, the CDR3 is TGCGCCAGCAGCCCGGGACAGCTTTACACAGATACGCAGTATTTT. Translated, it gives CASSPGQLYTDTQYF. The chain joins TRBV5-1 to TRBJ2-3; 7 bases line up with TRBD1. The ends lost 4 bases at V and 2 bases at J; junction bases unmatched: 7. The CDR3 contains 15 residues. The V gene's germline CDR1 is SGHRS and CDR2 YFSETQ.